Here is one T cell receptor (beta chain) with its context. Its antigen remains unidentified. Using immunoSEQ multiplex PCR, the repertoire was profiled, and TCRdb retains in-frame clones only, with some absent. The table includes 1,400,000 or so clones, about 98.5% detected once. Study donors comprised healthy, HIV-negative adults devoid of recent acute infection or vaccination. Each sample came from a Caucasian adult donor living in Nashville, Tennessee. The germline V gene has CDR1 WSHSY and CDR2 SAAADI. The CDR3 runs to 12 residues. V lost 4 bases, J lost 7 bases, and 8 bases lay in between. This sample is drawn from a study of shared clonotypes between healthy human individuals. Study-wide results and caveats: Sampling covered nothing but blood. Tissue TCR repertoires likely differ from those found in blood. In four donors, about 5% of naive CD4 clonotypes appeared in common.

Sequencing was performed on naive CD4+ T cells sorted from blood. Subset defined: CD45RA+ positively selected. The chain is built from TRBV10-2 and TRBJ2-4; D is uncertain. The TCR was taken from a man aged 25 to 45 in good health. The CDR3 region has the DNA TGCGCCAGCAGTGTGGAAGGGAACATTCAGTACTTC. It encodes CASSVEGNIQYF.